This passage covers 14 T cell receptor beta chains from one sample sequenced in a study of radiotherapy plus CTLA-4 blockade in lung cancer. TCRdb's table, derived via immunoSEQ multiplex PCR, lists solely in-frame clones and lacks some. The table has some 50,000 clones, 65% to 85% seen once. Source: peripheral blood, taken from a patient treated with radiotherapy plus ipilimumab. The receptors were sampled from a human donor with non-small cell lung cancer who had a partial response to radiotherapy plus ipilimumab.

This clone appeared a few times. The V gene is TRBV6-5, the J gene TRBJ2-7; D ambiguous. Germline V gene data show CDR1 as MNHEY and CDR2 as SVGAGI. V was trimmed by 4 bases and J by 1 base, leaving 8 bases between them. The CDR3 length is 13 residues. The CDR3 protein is CASSFVRSYEQYF. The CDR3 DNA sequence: TGTGCCAGCAGTTTTGTCCGGTCCTACGAGCAGTACTTC.

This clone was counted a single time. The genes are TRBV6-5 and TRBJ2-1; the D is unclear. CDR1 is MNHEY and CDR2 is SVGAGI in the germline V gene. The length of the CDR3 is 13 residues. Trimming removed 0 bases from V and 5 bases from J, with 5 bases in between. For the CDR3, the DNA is TGTGCCAGCAGTTACTCTCCCAACAATGAGCAGTTCTTC. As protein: CASSYSPNNEQFF.

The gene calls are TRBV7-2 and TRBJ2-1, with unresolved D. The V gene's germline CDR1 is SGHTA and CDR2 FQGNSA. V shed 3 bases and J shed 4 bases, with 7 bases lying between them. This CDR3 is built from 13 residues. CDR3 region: CASSFFQYNEQFF. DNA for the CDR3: TGTGCCAGCAGCTTCTTCCAGTACAATGAGCAGTTCTTC.

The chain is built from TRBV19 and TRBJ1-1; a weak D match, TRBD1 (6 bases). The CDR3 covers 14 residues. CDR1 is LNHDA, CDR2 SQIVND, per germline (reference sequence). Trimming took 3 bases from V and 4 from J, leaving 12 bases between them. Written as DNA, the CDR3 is TGTGCCAGTAGTATCGGAGGGGGGGGCACTGAAGCTTTCTTT. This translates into CASSIGGGGTEAFF. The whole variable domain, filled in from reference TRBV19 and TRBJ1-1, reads DGGITQSPKYLFRKEGQNVTLSCEQNLNHDAMYWYRQDPGQGLRLIYYSQIVNDFQKGDIAEGYSVSREKKESFPLTVTSAQKNPTAFYLCASSIGGGGTEAFFGQGTRLTVV.

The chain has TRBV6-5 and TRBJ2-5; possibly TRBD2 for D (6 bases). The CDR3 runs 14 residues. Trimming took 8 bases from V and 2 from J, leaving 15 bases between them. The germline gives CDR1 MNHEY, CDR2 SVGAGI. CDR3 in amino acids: CASGQNGGQETQYF. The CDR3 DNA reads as TGTGCCAGCGGGCAGAACGGGGGACAAGAGACCCAGTACTTC.

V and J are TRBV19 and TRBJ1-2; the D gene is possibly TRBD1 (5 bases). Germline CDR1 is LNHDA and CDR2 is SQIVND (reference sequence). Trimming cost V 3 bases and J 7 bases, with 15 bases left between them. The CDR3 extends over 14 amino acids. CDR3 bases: TGTGCCAGTAGTATTCGTCGGGGGGAGGCTGGCTACACCTTC. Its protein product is CASSIRRGEAGYTF.

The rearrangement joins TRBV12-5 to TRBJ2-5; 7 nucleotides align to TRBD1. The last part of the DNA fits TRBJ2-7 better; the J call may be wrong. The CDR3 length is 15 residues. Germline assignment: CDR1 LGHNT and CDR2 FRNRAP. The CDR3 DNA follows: TGTGCTAGTGGTTTTTCTGGACAGGCCTCCTACGAGCAGTACTTC. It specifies CASGFSGQASYEQYF.

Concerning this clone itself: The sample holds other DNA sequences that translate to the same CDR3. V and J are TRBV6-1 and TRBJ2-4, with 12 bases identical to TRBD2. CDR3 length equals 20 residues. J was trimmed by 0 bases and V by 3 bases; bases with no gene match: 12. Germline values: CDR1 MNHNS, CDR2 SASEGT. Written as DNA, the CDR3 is TGTGCCAGCAGTGAGGAGTCTATGACTAGCGGGGGAATAGCCAAAAACATTCAGTACTTC. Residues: CASSEESMTSGGIAKNIQYF.

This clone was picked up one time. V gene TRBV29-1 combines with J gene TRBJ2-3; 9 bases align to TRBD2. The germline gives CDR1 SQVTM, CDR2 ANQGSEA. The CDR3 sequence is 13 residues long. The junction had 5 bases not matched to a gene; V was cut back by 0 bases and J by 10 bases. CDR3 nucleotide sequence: TGCAGCGTTGAAGAAAGGACTAGCGAGGCGCAGTATTTT. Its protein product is CSVEERTSEAQYF.

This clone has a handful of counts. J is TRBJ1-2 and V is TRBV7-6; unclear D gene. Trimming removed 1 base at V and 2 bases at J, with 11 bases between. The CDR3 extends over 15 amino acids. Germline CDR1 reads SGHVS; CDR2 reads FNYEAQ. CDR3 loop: CASSLVASRNYGYTF. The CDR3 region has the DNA TGTGCCAGCAGCTTAGTTGCGTCTCGGAACTATGGCTACACCTTC.

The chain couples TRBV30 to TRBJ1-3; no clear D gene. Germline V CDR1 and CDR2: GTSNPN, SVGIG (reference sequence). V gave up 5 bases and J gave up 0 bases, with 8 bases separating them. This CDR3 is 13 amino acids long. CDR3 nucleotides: TGTGCCTGGGTCGCGAGCTCTGGAAACACCATATATTTT. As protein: CAWVASSGNTIYF.

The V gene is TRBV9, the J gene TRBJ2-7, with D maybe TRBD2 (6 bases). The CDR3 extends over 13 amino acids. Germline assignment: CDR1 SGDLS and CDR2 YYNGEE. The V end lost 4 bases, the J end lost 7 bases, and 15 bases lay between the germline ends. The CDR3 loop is CASSLKGAGEQYF. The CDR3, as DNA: TGTGCCAGCAGCCTAAAAGGGGCGGGGGAGCAGTACTTC.

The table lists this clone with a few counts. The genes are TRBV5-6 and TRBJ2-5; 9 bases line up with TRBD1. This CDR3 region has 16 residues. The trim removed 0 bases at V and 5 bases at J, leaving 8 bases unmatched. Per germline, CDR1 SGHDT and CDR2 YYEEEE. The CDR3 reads CASSLALGQGLETQYF. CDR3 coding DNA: TGTGCCAGCAGCTTGGCCCTGGGACAGGGATTGGAGACCCAGTACTTC. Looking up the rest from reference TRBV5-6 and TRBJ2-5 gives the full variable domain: DAGVTQSPTHLIKTRGQQVTLRCSPKSGHDTVSWYQQALGQGPQFIFQYYEEEERQRGNFPDRFSGHQFPNYSSELNVNALLLGDSALYLCASSLALGQGLETQYFGPGTRLLVL.

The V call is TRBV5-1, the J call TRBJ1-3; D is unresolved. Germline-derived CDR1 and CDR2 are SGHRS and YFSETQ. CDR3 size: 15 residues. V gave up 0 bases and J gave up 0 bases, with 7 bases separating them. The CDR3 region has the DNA TGCGCCAGCAGCTTGGACACGTCCTCTGGAAACACCATATATTTT. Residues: CASSLDTSSGNTIYF.